The 22 T cell receptor beta chains below all came from one sample that was sequenced in a study of metastatic and nonmetastatic thyroid tumors. TCRdb re-called the PCR reads via MiXCR. The sample contains some 14,000 clones, around 23% of which appear only once. Prior to thyroid surgery, none of the patients had received any treatment. The sample consisted of blood. These receptors all stem from a female donor with papillary thyroid cancer or a benign thyroid nodule (not recorded which). Some clones in this sample may be carry-over from other donors' samples.

A single count supports this clone. V and J are TRBV2 and TRBJ2-2; perhaps D is TRBD1 or TRBD2 (6 bases each). The germline V gene encodes CDR1 SNHLY and CDR2 FYNNEI. V shed 2 bases and J shed 2 bases, with 18 bases lying between them. This CDR3 spans 18 amino acids. The CDR3 nucleotides read TGTGCCAGCAGTGAAAGGCTAGCGTGGGGGGCAAACACCGGGGAGCTGTTTTTT. It yields the protein CASSERLAWGANTGELFF.

This clone was seen many times. V gene TRBV20-1 combines with J gene TRBJ2-3; possibly TRBD1 for D (7 bases). V shed 0 bases and J shed 3 bases, with 19 bases lying between them. Germline lookup yields CDR1 DFQATT and CDR2 SNEGSKA (reference sequence). The CDR3 consists of 17 residues. The CDR3, as DNA: TGCAGTGCTAGAGATATGGGCCAGGGGGGCAGGACAGATACGCAGTATTTT. Amino acid sequence: CSARDMGQGGRTDTQYF.

On this clone: Being one base from a much bigger clone, this may be a read error. The V gene is TRBV2, the J gene TRBJ2-4, with D perhaps matching TRBD1 or TRBD2 (5 bases each). V lost 4 bases, J lost 8 bases, and 6 bases lay in between. Germline V lookup: CDR1 SNHLY, CDR2 FYNNEI. The CDR3 consists of 11 residues. CDR3 DNA: TGTGCCAGCAGTGGAGGGGACATTCAGTACTTC. It codes for CASSGGDIQYF.

This clone has only a few counts. Compared with germline, one end of the junction differs, possibly owing to a read error. The gene calls are TRBV12-3 or TRBV12-4 and TRBJ2-5, with 8 bases that match TRBD1. This CDR3 comprises 15 residues. The DNA for the CDR3 is TGTGCCAGCAGTCGCCGGGACAGGAGTAAAGAGACCAAGTACTTT. This codes for CASSRRDRSKETKYF.

This clone is labeled as large (0.1 to 1%). V and J are TRBV12-3 or TRBV12-4 and TRBJ2-7; D not resolved. This CDR3 is 13 amino acids long. The V and J ends lost 3 bases and 1 base respectively, with 7 bases between them. DNA of the CDR3: TGTGCCAGCAGTTTCTCTAGTTCCTACGAGCAGTACGTC. Translation gives CASSFSSSYEQYV.

This clone was found many times. The chain is built from TRBV4-1 and TRBJ2-7; no clear D. Germline V lookup: CDR1 MGHRA, CDR2 YSYEKL. The germline V and J ends were trimmed by 1 base and 9 bases, with 19 bases remaining between them. The CDR3 extends over 15 amino acids. The CDR3 nucleotides read TGCGCCAGCAGCCAAGGTCAGATAGATACGAAGGTGCAGTACTTC. Amino acid sequence: CASSQGQIDTKVQYF.

This clone was counted at least ten times. This chain links TRBV11-2 with TRBJ2-7; 14 bases map to TRBD2. The V gene end was trimmed by 2 bases and the J gene end by 7 bases; junction bases not matched to a gene: 10. This CDR3 contains 17 residues. CDR1 is SGHAT, CDR2 FQNNGV, per germline. CDR3 sequence reads: CASSLNLGLAGVVEQYV. The CDR3 nucleotides are TGTGCCAGCAGCTTAAATCTGGGACTAGCGGGAGTGGTAGAGCAGTACGTC.

This clone has ten or more counts. V and J are TRBV27 and TRBJ2-3; D gene uncertain. This CDR3 is 14 amino acids long. Trimming removed 6 bases from V and 2 bases from J, with 12 bases in between. Per germline, CDR1 MNHEY and CDR2 SMNVEV (reference sequence). Here the CDR3 reads CASSTPTDTDTQYF. The CDR3 region has the DNA TGTGCCAGCAGCACACCAACAGACACAGATACGCAGTATTTT.

This chain joins TRBV7-3 and TRBJ1-6; 10 positions agree with TRBD1. Germline CDR1 and CDR2: SGHTA and FQGTGA. V trimming: 4 bases; J trimming: 11 bases; junction bases outside the gene matches: 8. The CDR3 is 15 amino acids. The CDR3 nucleotides read TGTGCCAGCAGCTCCGGACAGGGGGTATGTCCACCCCTCCACTTT. This sequence encodes CASSSGQGVCPPLHF. Combining the CDR3 with reference TRBV7-3 and TRBJ1-6 gives the whole variable domain GAGVSQTPSNKVTEKGKYVELRCDPISGHTALYWYRQSLGQGPEFLIYFQGTGAADDSGLPNDRFFAVRPEGSVSTLKIQRTERGDSAVYLCASSSGQGVCPPLHFGNGTRLTVT.

This clone was picked up many times. V gene TRBV9 combines with J gene TRBJ2-2; D not resolved. Trimming left V 7 bases short and J 4 bases short, with 17 bases between. Per germline, CDR1 SGDLS and CDR2 YYNGEE. The CDR3 has 15 residues. CDR3 loop: CASSRSSGVTGELFF. DNA for the CDR3: TGTGCCAGCTCCCGTAGTTCTGGGGTCACCGGGGAGCTGTTTTTT.

This clone was observed many times. The V gene is TRBV9, the J gene TRBJ2-4, with a tentative D call TRBD1 (5 bases). The CDR3 consists of 17 residues. Trimming shortened V by 0 bases and J by 0 bases, and 13 bases separated the two germline ends. Germline values: CDR1 SGDLS, CDR2 YYNGEE. For the CDR3, the DNA is TGTGCCAGCAGCGTAGGATTCAGGGTCGAAGCCAAAAACATTCAGTACTTC. Its protein product is CASSVGFRVEAKNIQYF.

This clone was seen ten or more times. CDR3 coding DNA: TGCAGTGCCCCCCGGGGTTCTGGGGCCAACGTCCTGACTTTC. Residues: CSAPRGSGANVLTF. The V call is TRBV20-1, the J call TRBJ2-6; D may be TRBD2 (5 bases). CDR3 length: 14 residues. V lost 6 bases, J lost 1 base, and 10 bases lay in between. The germline V gene has CDR1 DFQATT and CDR2 SNEGSKA (reference sequence).

This clone was observed many times. CDR3 loop: CAISEYLTSDTQYF. In nucleotides, the CDR3 is TGTGCCATCAGTGAATACTTGACCTCAGATACGCAGTATTTT. The chain recombines TRBV10-3 with TRBJ2-3, with D unresolved. Looked up from germline, CDR1 is ENHRY and CDR2 is SYGVKD. Trimming cost V 3 bases and J 4 bases, with 11 bases left between them. The CDR3 extends over 14 amino acids.

At least ten counts were recorded for this clone. The chain is built from TRBV20-1 and TRBJ2-1, with D possibly TRBD1 on 5 matching bases. Trimming shortened V by 8 bases and J by 8 bases, and 13 bases separated the two germline ends. The CDR3 is 11 residues long. The V gene's germline CDR1 is DFQATT and CDR2 SNEGSKA (reference sequence). CDR3 nucleotide sequence: TGCAGTTCGGACCAGGGTGATGAGCAGTTCTTC. Translated, it gives CSSDQGDEQFF.

This clone was counted only a few times. V is TRBV6-1 and J is TRBJ2-5; D gene unclear. V lost 8 bases and J lost 8, with 21 bases in between. The CDR3 has 14 amino acids. CDR1 and CDR2 (germline): MNHNS, SASEGT. The CDR3 DNA sequence: TGTGCCAGCCAGCCGAGTGGCTGGCGTGATACCCAGTACTTC. Residues: CASQPSGWRDTQYF.

The V and J genes are TRBV7-2 and TRBJ2-3; 7 bases match TRBD2. The CDR3 spans 14 residues. Per the germline V gene, CDR1 is SGHTA and CDR2 is FQGNSA. After removal of 5 bases from V and 3 bases from J, the junction contained 5 bases not matched to a gene. CDR3 nucleotide sequence: TGTGCCAGCAGCAGAGGACTAGTAACAGATACGCAGTATTTT. Its protein is CASSRGLVTDTQYF.

This clone was found many times. The genes are TRBV18 and TRBJ2-3; the D gene could be TRBD1 or TRBD2 (5 bases each). The germline V gene encodes CDR1 KGHSH and CDR2 LQKENI. This CDR3 region has 17 residues. V lost 2 bases and J 3 bases, leaving 18 bases between the germline ends. DNA of the CDR3: TGTGCCAGCTCACCAGTGGGGACCGTAGTTAGGACAGATACGCAGTATTTT. Protein: CASSPVGTVVRTDTQYF.

CDR3 nucleotide sequence: TGTGCCAGCAGCTTAGTACTGGTAGGAGGCGAGCAGTACTTC. Amino acids: CASSLVLVGGEQYF. This chain connects TRBV4-2 to TRBJ2-7; D possibly corresponds to TRBD2 (5 bases). V shed 5 bases and J shed 6 bases, with 17 bases lying between them. CDR1 LGHNA and CDR2 YNFKEQ come from the germline V gene. The CDR3 length is 14 residues.

This clone was seen repeatedly, ten times or more. This rearrangement joins TRBV7-8 to TRBJ2-7; D is unclear. Germline V gives CDR1 SGHVS, CDR2 FQNEAQ. There are 14 residues in the CDR3. Trimming removed 1 base from V and 0 bases from J, with 7 bases in between. CDR3: CASSLVVSSYEQYF. The CDR3, as DNA: TGTGCCAGCAGCTTAGTCGTCAGCTCCTACGAGCAGTACTTC.

There are a few counts of this clone. The gene calls are TRBV15 and TRBJ2-7; D remains unclear. The CDR3 length is 14 residues. The V gene's germline CDR1 is LNHNV and CDR2 YYDKDF (reference sequence). V dropped 4 bases and J dropped 2 bases, with 12 bases sitting between them. This CDR3 reads CATSTAQVTYEQYF. In DNA, the CDR3 is TGTGCCACCAGCACCGCTCAGGTAACCTACGAGCAGTACTTC.

There are many counts of this clone. The chain couples TRBV4-1 to TRBJ2-1; D possibly uses TRBD1 or TRBD2 (5 bases each). CDR3 length: 12 residues. CDR1 is MGHRA and CDR2 is YSYEKL in the germline V gene. Trimming cost V 0 bases and J 12 bases, with 9 bases left between them. Here the CDR3 reads CASSQEGRRQFF. CDR3 nucleotide sequence: TGCGCCAGCAGCCAAGAGGGACGCAGGCAGTTCTTC.

This clone is classed as medium-sized. This rearrangement joins TRBV12-3 or TRBV12-4 to TRBJ2-1, with D tentatively TRBD1 or TRBD2 (5 bases each). Trimming took 5 bases from V and 6 from J, leaving 17 bases between them. This CDR3 is built from 15 residues. The CDR3 protein is CASSPRDLKINEQFF. Here the CDR3 DNA reads TGTGCCAGCAGTCCCCGGGACCTAAAAATCAATGAGCAGTTCTTC.